These 22 T cell receptor beta chains were all obtained from the same sample, sequenced in a study of T-cell memory formation after mild COVID-19. TCRdb recomputed calls from the 5' RACE reads with MiXCR, one row per CDR3 protein. The data contain some 300,000 distinct CDR3 sequences, roughly a fifth of them singletons. The specimen was PBMCs or a T cell subset sorted from them (not recorded which). Receptors were obtained from a young man who had mild COVID-19 (a few samples of this study predate the infection). Cell type and time point are not known.

The chain links TRBV4-2 to TRBJ2-3; TRBD2 is a possible D gene (6 bases). The ends were cut back, 9 bases at V and 1 base at J, with 14 bases in the middle. Per germline, CDR1 LGHNA and CDR2 YNFKEQ. This CDR3 spans 14 amino acids. The CDR3 region has the DNA TGTGCCAGTAGACCTAGCGCGGGCACAGATACGCAGTATTTT. The encoded protein is CASRPSAGTDTQYF.

This clonotype was counted many times. CDR3 nucleotides: TGCAGTGCTAGGCACACCTATTCCTACGAGCAGTACTTC. Protein: CSARHTYSYEQYF. The chain uses TRBV20-1 and TRBJ2-7, with unresolved D. Per germline, CDR1 DFQATT and CDR2 SNEGSKA (reference sequence). With 3 bases removed from V and 1 base from J, the gap between germline ends came to 10 bases. The CDR3 has 13 residues.

The chain links TRBV4-1 to TRBJ2-5; D could derive from TRBD1 or TRBD2 (6 bases each). This CDR3 region has 13 residues. Germline CDR1 and CDR2: MGHRA and YSYEKL. The V end was cut by 8 bases, the J end by 3 bases, with 13 bases between. The CDR3 spells CASGGPGEETQYF. DNA for the CDR3: TGCGCCAGCGGGGGGCCAGGGGAAGAGACCCAGTACTTC.

This clonotype was observed a few times. The chain has TRBV6-2 or TRBV6-3 and TRBJ2-1, with D perhaps matching TRBD1 (5 bases). The V end was cut by 5 bases, the J end by 2 bases, with 13 bases between. From germline, CDR1 is MNHEY and CDR2 SVGEGT. The CDR3 loop spans 15 amino acids. This chain's CDR3 is CASSPQASAYNEQFF. The CDR3 coding sequence is TGTGCCAGCAGTCCACAGGCGTCGGCCTACAATGAGCAGTTCTTC.

The V call is TRBV7-2, the J call TRBJ1-1; D is possibly TRBD1 (6 bases). The germline V gene has CDR1 SGHTA and CDR2 FQGNSA. This CDR3 has 15 amino acids. V was pared by 5 bases and J by 5 bases, with 18 bases between. CDR3 DNA: TGTGCCAGCAGCCCCTTCACAGGGAAGCTAACTGAAGCTTTCTTT. This sequence encodes CASSPFTGKLTEAFF. The complete variable domain, with remaining parts taken from reference TRBV7-2 and TRBJ1-1, reads GAGVSQSPSNKVTEKGKDVELRCDPISGHTALYWYRQSLGQGLEFLIYFQGNSAPDKSGLPSDRFSAERTGGSVSTLTIQRTQQEDSAVYLCASSPFTGKLTEAFFGQGTRLTVV.

This clonotype was seen at least ten times. Its ends do not fully match the called genes, so a read error is possible. This rearrangement joins TRBV7-9 to TRBJ2-6; D unclear. The CDR3 sequence is 14 residues long. CDR1 and CDR2 from the germline V gene are SEHNR and FQNEAQ (reference sequence). Here the CDR3 reads CASSLEAGANVLTF. In DNA form, the CDR3 reads TGCGCCAGCAGCTTGGAAGCTGGGGCCAACGTCCTGACTTTC.

The chain links TRBV6-5 to TRBJ2-5; a weak D match, TRBD1 (6 bases). Germline values: CDR1 MNHEY, CDR2 SVGAGI. The CDR3 is made up of 14 amino acids. The V end lost 5 bases, the J end lost 7 bases, and 17 bases lay between the germline ends. The CDR3 loop is CASSRTGGAGTQYF. For the CDR3, the DNA is TGTGCCAGCAGTCGAACTGGGGGCGCGGGGACCCAGTACTTC.

This rearrangement joins TRBV5-5 to TRBJ2-5; no definite D call. Germline V gives CDR1 SGHKS, CDR2 YYEKEE (reference sequence). The CDR3 spans 15 residues. Trimming removed 3 bases at V and 5 bases at J, with 17 bases between. The CDR3 loop is CASSSLRALGETQYF. The CDR3 region has the DNA TGTGCCAGCAGCTCCCTCCGGGCCTTGGGGGAGACCCAGTACTTC.

J is TRBJ1-4 and V is TRBV4-1, with D perhaps TRBD1 (5 bases). Trimming cost V 11 bases and J 6 bases, with 10 bases left between them. Germline V gene sequence: CDR1 MGHRA, CDR2 YSYEKL. This CDR3 is built from 11 residues. The CDR3 reads CACGTHEKLFF. Here the CDR3 DNA reads TGCGCCTGCGGGACTCATGAAAAACTGTTTTTT.

This clonotype was observed a few times. V and J are TRBV29-1 and TRBJ2-4, with 8 bases identical to TRBD1. CDR3 size: 15 residues. The germline V gene encodes CDR1 SQVTM and CDR2 ANQGSEA. J lost 2 bases, V lost 8 bases, and 11 bases had no gene match. The CDR3 nucleotides are TGCAGCATCCTAGGACAGGGCGATCCCAAAAACATTCAGTACTTC. Translating gives CSILGQGDPKNIQYF.

V usage is TRBV20-1 and J usage is TRBJ2-3, with 7 bases aligning to TRBD1. Germline V gene sequence: CDR1 DFQATT, CDR2 SNEGSKA (reference sequence). Trimming removed 0 bases from V and 5 bases from J; junction bases left unmatched: 14. This CDR3 region has 17 residues. Here the CDR3 reads CSARDRIPTGPGDTQYF. CDR3 nucleotides: TGCAGTGCTAGAGACCGGATCCCGACAGGGCCGGGAGATACGCAGTATTTT.

The V call is TRBV10-1, the J call TRBJ2-7; D is ambiguous. The germline gives CDR1 WNHNN, CDR2 SYGVQD (reference sequence). This CDR3 spans 14 amino acids. The V gene lost 10 bases and the J gene lost 0 bases, with 16 bases spanning the gap. The CDR3 DNA is TGCGCCACCCTTCCACCGGAGAGCTCCTACGAGCAGTACGTC. This codes for CATLPPESSYEQYV.

There are a few counts of this clonotype. This chain connects TRBV20-1 to TRBJ1-5; 10 bases match TRBD1. The CDR3 has 14 amino acids. Per germline, CDR1 DFQATT and CDR2 SNEGSKA (reference sequence). V shed 3 bases and J 8 bases; nucleotides not matched to a gene: 7. The CDR3 region is CSARWDRGGEPQHF. The CDR3 region has the DNA TGCAGTGCTAGGTGGGACAGGGGAGGAGAGCCCCAGCATTTT.

This clonotype was observed a handful of times. The chain carries TRBV19 and TRBJ2-5, with TRBD2 identical over 10 bases. The CDR3 spans 12 residues. The germline V gene encodes CDR1 LNHDA and CDR2 SQIVND (reference sequence). The V gene end was trimmed by 4 bases and the J gene end by 7 bases; junction bases not matched to a gene: 0. The CDR3 region has the DNA TGTGCCAGTAGTACTAGCGGGGGGACCCAGTACTTC. This encodes CASSTSGGTQYF.

The chain combines TRBV12-3 or TRBV12-4 with TRBJ2-7; no firm D call. The V end was cut by 3 bases, the J end by 6 bases, with 6 bases between. This CDR3 contains 11 residues. CDR3 nucleotide sequence: TGTGCCAGCAGTTTTCTGGCCGAGCAGTACTTC. Protein sequence: CASSFLAEQYF.

The J gene is TRBJ2-7, the V gene TRBV29-1, with D perhaps TRBD2 (5 bases). Trimming took 6 bases from V and 3 from J, leaving 15 bases between them. The CDR3 runs to 13 residues. CDR1 and CDR2 from the germline V gene are SQVTM and ANQGSEA. In DNA form, the CDR3 reads TGCAGCGTGACTCTAGGAAGCGGCTACGAGCAGTACGTC. This codes for CSVTLGSGYEQYV.

This clonotype has only a few counts. V is TRBV12-3 or TRBV12-4 and J is TRBJ1-2, with D perhaps TRBD1 (6 bases). The CDR3 has 13 amino acids. The germline V and J ends were trimmed by 6 bases and 8 bases, with 16 bases remaining between them. The CDR3 coding sequence is TGTGCCAGCAGCCCACGCAGGGGCCGGGGCTACACCTTC. Translated: CASSPRRGRGYTF.

This clonotype has a handful of counts. CDR3 in amino acids: CASSFMDDEQFF. The CDR3, as DNA: TGTGCCAGCAGTTTTATGGATGATGAGCAGTTCTTC. J is TRBJ2-1 and V is TRBV12-3 or TRBV12-4, with unresolved D. V dropped 3 bases and J dropped 8 bases, with 8 bases sitting between them. The CDR3 runs to 12 residues.

This clonotype was detected only once. The chain has TRBV7-2 and TRBJ2-3; possible D gene TRBD2, 6 bases. The ends were cut back, 1 base at V and 2 bases at J, with 10 bases in the middle. The germline V gene encodes CDR1 SGHTA and CDR2 FQGNSA. The CDR3 is 15 amino acids. CDR3 region: CASSLGGVATDTQYF. The CDR3 DNA is TGTGCCAGCAGCTTAGGCGGGGTGGCCACAGATACGCAGTATTTT.

The chain uses TRBV20-1 and TRBJ2-3; TRBD2 matches 8 bases. Germline CDR1 is DFQATT and CDR2 is SNEGSKA (reference sequence). V lost 1 base and J lost 5; bases outside the gene matches: 5. The CDR3 contains 14 residues. CDR3 nucleotides: TGCAGTGCTAGAGGGCGGGGGGCCGAAGATACGCAGTATTTT. Protein sequence: CSARGRGAEDTQYF.

The chain employs TRBV20-1 and TRBJ2-3, with D unclear. Germline lookup yields CDR1 DFQATT and CDR2 SNEGSKA (reference sequence). V lost 4 bases to trimming and J lost 2 bases, with 10 bases between them. There are 13 residues in the CDR3. CDR3 DNA: TGCAGTGCTACTTATCCAGACACAGATACGCAGTATTTT. Residues: CSATYPDTDTQYF.

Only a few counts were recorded for this clonotype. The chain couples TRBV5-1 to TRBJ2-1; 8 nucleotides align to TRBD1. V lost 0 bases, J lost 8 bases, and 7 bases stayed unmatched. The CDR3 length is 15 residues. Germline values: CDR1 SGHRS, CDR2 YFSETQ. The CDR3, as DNA: TGCGCCAGCAGCTTGGTTGGGGCAGGGGGCGATGAGCAGTTCTTC. Its translation: CASSLVGAGGDEQFF.